Following are 5 T cell receptor beta chains from one sample sequenced in a study of T-cell reconstitution after alpha-beta-depleted transplantation in children. Unique molecular identifiers were used in preparing the TCRbeta library. TCRdb reprocessed the PCR reads with MiXCR, giving one entry per CDR3 protein. The sample lists approximately 1,000,000 distinct CDR3 sequences, about 31% seen once, with around 30% in the top ten. Sequencing was performed on PBMCs, mostly from graft donor cells, taken 360 days after TCRalphabeta/CD19-depleted stem cell transplant. The receptors originated from a boy younger than two who had a stem cell transplant for SCID, so the T cells may come from the graft donor.

The table lists this clonotype with a few counts. The V gene is TRBV6-6, the J gene TRBJ2-1; TRBD1 agrees at 8 bases. This CDR3 has 15 residues. Germline loops: CDR1 MNHNY, CDR2 SVGAGI (reference sequence). The ends lost 6 bases at V and 3 bases at J; junction bases unmatched: 7. The CDR3 is CASSRPGTGYNEQFF. For the CDR3, the DNA is TGTGCCAGCAGCCGTCCCGGGACAGGCTACAATGAGCAGTTCTTC.

This clonotype was seen a few times. This chain uses TRBV6-1 with TRBJ2-1, with TRBD2 identical over 15 bases. From germline, CDR1 is MNHNS and CDR2 SASEGT. The CDR3 has 16 residues. The V and J ends lost 10 bases and 5 bases, in that order; junction bases with no gene match: 9. The CDR3 coding sequence is TGTGCCACCGGGACTAGCGGGGGGCGGGCTAACAATGAGCAGTTCTTC. Amino acids: CATGTSGGRANNEQFF.

This clonotype has more than one count but fewer than ten. The rearrangement uses TRBV2 and TRBJ1-4; D remains unclear. This CDR3 comprises 11 residues. Germline V gives CDR1 SNHLY, CDR2 FYNNEI. With 7 bases removed from V and 7 bases from J, the gap between germline ends came to 7 bases. This chain's CDR3 is CASKEAEKLFF. The CDR3 bases are TGTGCCAGCAAGGAGGCTGAAAAACTGTTTTTT.

The chain carries TRBV7-2 and TRBJ2-3, with 7 bases aligning to TRBD2. The J segment lost 6 bases and the V segment lost 0 bases, leaving 12 bases of the junction unmatched. Germline V gene lookup returns CDR1 SGHTA and CDR2 FQGNSA. There are 17 residues in the CDR3. The CDR3 nucleotides are TGTGCCAGCAGCTTAGCGGGTGCTAGCGGCCTTTGGGATACGCAGTATTTT. Protein product: CASSLAGASGLWDTQYF.

The gene calls are TRBV6-1 and TRBJ2-3, with D unclear. This CDR3 spans 15 amino acids. CDR1 MNHNS and CDR2 SASEGT come from the germline V gene. Between the trimmed V and J ends, which lost 6 bases and 1 base, there was a span of 14 bases. In nucleotides, the CDR3 is TGTGCCAGCAGGGGGAAGTCTTCCGGCACAGATACGCAGTATTTT. Amino acid sequence: CASRGKSSGTDTQYF.